This T cell receptor beta chain came from a study of blood T cell repertoires in COVID-19. The table came from immunoSEQ multiplex PCR; TCRdb's copy has only in-frame clones and leaves some out. The table has 180,000 or so clones, 65% to 90% seen once. The CDR3 is 19 amino acids. With 2 bases removed from V and 0 bases from J, the gap between germline ends came to 20 bases. CDR1 GTSNPN and CDR2 SVGIG come from the germline V gene (reference sequence). The source of this sequence is a man in his 60s with acute or convalescent COVID-19. The genes are TRBV30 and TRBJ2-6; D perhaps matches TRBD1 (5 bases). Sequencing used peripheral blood. CDR3 sequence: CAWSTTDTTAASGANVLTF. The CDR3 DNA sequence: TGTGCCTGGAGTACCACGGACACTACAGCCGCCTCTGGGGCCAACGTCCTGACTTTC.